These T cell receptor beta chains were read from a single sample in a study of OX40 agonist ivuxolimab in advanced cancers. Using immunoSEQ multiplex PCR, the repertoire was profiled, and TCRdb retains in-frame clones only, with some absent. The table includes roughly 45,000 clones, around 90% detected once. Here the sequenced sample was CD4+ or CD8+ T cells sorted from blood, taken in a trial of the OX40 agonist ivuxolimab. These receptor sequences come from an adult with an advanced solid tumor such as melanoma, head and neck, liver or kidney cancer. Both conserved end residues are part of each CDR3. The D gene is left open where the match is weak. Clone size is not always given. Where it is, it says once, few, many or a class for expanded clones.

v_gene	j_gene	d_gene	abundance	CDR3aa	CDR3nt
TRBV7-6	TRBJ2-3	NA	NA	CASSQRTNPPSTDTQYF	TGTGCCAGCAGCCAGAGGACTAACCCCCCTAGCACAGATACGCAGTATTTT
TRBV7-6	TRBJ1-1	NA	NA	CASSLEDIMNTEAFF	TGTGCCAGCAGCTTAGAAGACATCATGAACACTGAAGCTTTCTTT
TRBV4-1	TRBJ1-3	NA	NA	CASSAKDGSSGNTIYF	TGCGCCAGCAGCGCTAAGGACGGGAGCTCTGGAAACACCATATATTTT
TRBV5-1	TRBJ2-2	NA	NA	CASRPDTTNTGELFF	TGCGCCAGCAGACCAGACACTACGAACACCGGGGAGCTGTTTTTT
TRBV9	TRBJ2-1	NA	NA	CASSDSYNEQFF	TGTGCCAGCAGCGACTCCTACAATGAGCAGTTCTTC
TRBV10-2	TRBJ1-2	NA	NA	CASGGGNGYTF	TGCGCCAGCGGGGGGGGAAATGGCTACACCTTC
TRBV5-6	TRBJ1-1	NA	NA	CASSPGWGEAFF	TGTGCCAGCAGCCCAGGGTGGGGGGAAGCTTTCTTT
TRBV27	TRBJ2-1	NA	NA	CASSLLGPNNEQFF	TGTGCCAGCAGTTTGCTCGGGCCGAACAATGAGCAGTTCTTC
TRBV6-4	TRBJ2-2	NA	once	CASSEEVDTGELFF	TGTGCCAGCAGTGAGGAGGTGGACACCGGGGAGCTGTTTTTT
TRBV11-2	TRBJ1-2	NA	NA	CASSPSGRYGYTF	TGTGCCAGCAGCCCTTCAGGGAGATATGGCTACACCTTC
TRBV9	TRBJ2-2	NA	NA	CASSVVSGNTGELFF	TGTGCCAGCAGCGTAGTATCAGGAAACACCGGGGAGCTGTTTTTT
TRBV7-2	TRBJ2-5	NA	NA	CASSFGEETQYF	TGTGCCAGCAGCTTTGGGGAAGAGACCCAGTACTTC
TRBV5-4	TRBJ1-1	TRBD1	NA	CASSLGQVVNTEAFF	TGTGCCAGCAGCCTGGGACAGGTTGTGAACACTGAAGCTTTCTTT
TRBV4-1	TRBJ1-1	NA	NA	CASSAGAQGYTEAFF	TGCGCCAGCAGCGCGGGGGCCCAAGGATACACTGAAGCTTTCTTT
TRBV28	TRBJ2-7	TRBD1	NA	CASSPGQGYEQYF	TGTGCCAGCAGCCCGGGACAGGGTTACGAGCAGTACTTC
TRBV7-7	TRBJ2-3	TRBD2	once	CASSLRVAGGPPRTQYF	TGTGCTAGCAGCTTAAGGGTAGCGGGGGGGCCGCCGAGGACGCAGTATTTT